This T cell receptor (beta chain) was sequenced for a study of blood T cell repertoires in COVID-19. Germline lookup yields CDR1 LNHDA and CDR2 SQIVND (reference sequence). The CDR3 has 16 amino acids. V lost 0 bases and J 9 bases, leaving 17 bases between the germline ends. Sequencing used immunoSEQ multiplex PCR; TCRdb keeps in-frame clones, though not all of them. Found here are 270,000 or so clones, about 86% of them singletons; the top ten hold about 2.9%. The sample consisted of peripheral blood. The TCR was taken from a woman aged 55-70 years with active or convalescent COVID-19. This chain connects TRBV19 to TRBJ2-2; a weak D match, TRBD2 (6 bases). CDR3: CASSIDRETTLRELFF. CDR3 bases: TGTGCCAGTAGTATAGATCGGGAGACTACTCTAAGGGAGCTGTTTTTT.